These 27 T cell receptor beta chains were all obtained from the same sample, sequenced in a study of blood T cells in healthy people across ages (dated by TCRdb to the mid-2010s). Libraries were made using 5' RACE. TCRdb lists the instrument as Illumina HiSeq 2500. A second roughly 7 to 12 cycle PCR used a sample-barcoded 5' primer and a J-beta primer mix. TCRdb applied fastp at Q25 and MiXCR to the public reads, then kept only in-frame beta chains. Each record represents a unique CDR3 protein, reported with the most common genes and DNA among its rows. This sample lists roughly 500,000 distinct CDR3 sequences; 25% to 30% were detected once. The top ten clones comprise under 20% of the sample. The sequencing sample was made of blood. These receptors were collected from a woman between 65 and 79 years old in good health.

Only a few counts were recorded for this clonotype. The chain employs TRBV20-1 and TRBJ1-2; no definite D call. The CDR3 has 13 residues. Looked up from germline, CDR1 is DFQATT and CDR2 is SNEGSKA (reference sequence). With 6 bases removed from V and 4 bases from J, the gap between germline ends came to 15 bases. CDR3 residues: CSAVSAESYGYTF. The CDR3 DNA sequence: TGCAGTGCCGTCTCGGCGGAGAGCTATGGCTACACCTTC.

The chain combines TRBV7-2 with TRBJ2-1; TRBD2 matches 7 bases. With the DNA end fitting TRBJ2-7 better, the J assignment may be wrong. This CDR3 spans 14 amino acids. Germline CDR1 SGHTA, CDR2 FQGNSA. In DNA form, the CDR3 reads TGTGCCAGCAGCTTACTAGCGGCCCCCTACGAGCAGTACTTC. The encoded protein is CASSLLAAPYEQYF.

This clonotype showed up many times. V usage is TRBV3-1 and J usage is TRBJ2-2; 8 bases align to TRBD2. Germline CDR1 reads LGHDT; CDR2 reads YNNKEL (reference sequence). V lost 3 bases to trimming and J lost 4 bases; unmatched junction nucleotides: 4. The length of the CDR3 is 15 residues. CDR3 region: CASSQRGAGTGELFF. The CDR3 bases are TGTGCCAGCAGCCAGCGGGGGGCAGGCACCGGGGAGCTGTTTTTT.

The chain carries TRBV7-2 and TRBJ2-5; D perhaps matches TRBD1 (6 bases). The end of the DNA is better explained by TRBJ2-7, so the J call may be wrong. Germline loops: CDR1 SGHTA, CDR2 FQGNSA. This CDR3 spans 15 amino acids. This CDR3 is CASSFGQPLVYEQYF. The DNA of the CDR3 is TGTGCCAGCAGCTTTGGACAGCCCTTGGTCTACGAGCAGTACTTC.

The DNA for the CDR3 is TGCAGCGTTGGAGTTGGTTTATCTAGCACAGATACGCAGTATTTT. Protein sequence: CSVGVGLSSTDTQYF. The rearrangement links TRBV29-1 to TRBJ2-3; the D is unclear. Germline V gene lookup returns CDR1 SQVTM and CDR2 ANQGSEA. CDR3 size: 15 residues. V gave up 4 bases and J gave up 0 bases, with 14 bases separating them.

This sequence joins TRBV3-1 and TRBJ2-3; D uncertain. This CDR3 has 16 amino acids. V lost 1 base and J lost 8, with 19 bases in between. From germline, CDR1 is LGHDT and CDR2 YNNKEL (reference sequence). The CDR3 loop is CASSQGTTTGPGTQYF. The CDR3 region has the DNA TGTGCCAGCAGCCAAGGTACCACAACGGGCCCGGGTACGCAGTATTTT.

This clonotype has a single count. The chain employs TRBV6-6 and TRBJ1-1; no clear D gene. The CDR3 contains 13 residues. V lost 6 bases and J 2 bases, leaving 10 bases between the germline ends. Germline loops: CDR1 MNHNY, CDR2 SVGAGI (reference sequence). CDR3 sequence: CASSREQNTEAFF. CDR3 nucleotide sequence: TGTGCCAGCAGCCGGGAACAAAACACTGAAGCTTTCTTT.

The chain employs TRBV7-2 and TRBJ2-2, with D possibly being TRBD1 (6 bases). Germline V gene sequence: CDR1 SGHTA, CDR2 FQGNSA. This CDR3 spans 14 amino acids. Trimming took 1 base from V and 6 from J, leaving 9 bases between them. The CDR3 coding sequence is TGTGCCAGCAGCTTAGTGGCAGGGGCCGGGGAGCTGTTTTTT. Translated: CASSLVAGAGELFF. Combining the CDR3 with reference TRBV7-2 and TRBJ2-2 gives the whole variable domain GAGVSQSPSNKVTEKGKDVELRCDPISGHTALYWYRQSLGQGLEFLIYFQGNSAPDKSGLPSDRFSAERTGGSVSTLTIQRTQQEDSAVYLCASSLVAGAGELFFGEGSRLTVL.

This clonotype has just one count. The V and J genes are TRBV4-3 and TRBJ2-5; weak D call: TRBD2 (6 bases). CDR1 LGHNA and CDR2 YSLEER come from the germline V gene. This CDR3 contains 15 residues. V was cut by 0 bases and J by 1 base, with 9 bases left in between. The chain's CDR3 is CASSQELAVQETQYF. CDR3 bases: TGCGCCAGCAGCCAAGAATTAGCGGTCCAAGAGACCCAGTACTTC.

The chain is built from TRBV12-3 or TRBV12-4 and TRBJ2-5, with TRBD2 matching 12 bases. The J call is uncertain, as TRBJ2-1 better fits the DNA end. This CDR3 region has 16 residues. The CDR3 DNA reads TGTGCCAGCAGTGTCCCTAGCGGGGGGGCAGGAAATGAGCAGTTCTTC. Its protein product is CASSVPSGGAGNEQFF.

The rearrangement uses TRBV15 and TRBJ2-3, with 8 bases lining up with TRBD2. Germline loops: CDR1 LNHNV, CDR2 YYDKDF (reference sequence). J gave up 0 bases and V 6 bases, and 8 bases lay outside the gene matches. The CDR3 runs to 16 residues. The CDR3 is CATRPGLAASTDTQYF. CDR3 DNA: TGTGCCACCAGACCCGGACTAGCTGCTAGCACAGATACGCAGTATTTT. Filled out from reference TRBV15 and TRBJ2-3, the complete variable domain reads DAMVIQNPRYQVTQFGKPVTLSCSQTLNHNVMYWYQQKSSQAPKLLFHYYDKDFNNEADTPDNFQSRRPNTSFCFLDIRSPGLGDTAMYLCATRPGLAASTDTQYFGPGTRLTVL.

This chain joins TRBV6-5 and TRBJ1-5; D remains unclear. The CDR3 extends over 14 amino acids. V was cut by 0 bases and J by 7 bases, with 10 bases left in between. The germline gives CDR1 MNHEY, CDR2 SVGAGI. CDR3 nucleotides: TGTGCCAGCAGTTACTCGAAGCATCTGCAGCCCCAGCATTTT. Its translation is CASSYSKHLQPQHF.

This chain links TRBV7-2 with TRBJ2-3; 14 nucleotides line up with TRBD2. This CDR3 has 17 residues. V gave up 2 bases and J gave up 6 bases; unmatched junction bases: 7. Germline-derived CDR1 and CDR2 are SGHTA and FQGNSA. CDR3 in DNA: TGTGCCAGCAGCTTAAGCGGGACTAGCGGGGGACAGGATACGCAGTATTTT. Translating gives CASSLSGTSGGQDTQYF.

This clonotype was recorded a few times. The J gene is TRBJ2-3, the V gene TRBV3-1; D gene uncertain. Germline values: CDR1 LGHDT, CDR2 YNNKEL (reference sequence). The length of the CDR3 is 12 residues. V was pared by 5 bases and J by 4 bases, with 7 bases between. The CDR3 DNA reads TGTGCCAGCAGCGAAACTTCAGATACGCAGTATTTT. It is translated as CASSETSDTQYF.

The V gene is TRBV12-3 or TRBV12-4, the J gene TRBJ2-1, with 7 bases lining up with TRBD1. V lost 5 bases, J lost 2 bases, and 6 bases stayed unmatched. CDR3 size: 15 residues. In DNA, the CDR3 is TGTGCCAGCAGTGACCTGGACAGGACCTACAATGAGCAGTTCTTC. Translation: CASSDLDRTYNEQFF.

The chain employs TRBV3-1 and TRBJ1-1; a weak D match, TRBD1 (5 bases). This CDR3 spans 18 amino acids. Germline-derived CDR1 and CDR2 are LGHDT and YNNKEL (reference sequence). Trimming took off 4 bases at V and 5 bases at J, with 26 bases between the two ends. In DNA form, the CDR3 reads TGTGCCAGCAGCCCACCCTCTGGGTGGGACCTACGAGGGACTGAAGCTTTCTTT. Translated, it gives CASSPPSGWDLRGTEAFF.

The rearrangement uses TRBV7-6 and TRBJ1-3; TRBD1 matches at 8 bases. The germline V gene encodes CDR1 SGHVS and CDR2 FNYEAQ. V was pared by 5 bases and J by 0 bases, with 9 bases of the junction left unmatched. The length of the CDR3 is 17 residues. The CDR3 DNA is TGTGCCAGCAGCCCCGGACAGGGAAGGATCTCTGGAAACACCATATATTTT. Its translation: CASSPGQGRISGNTIYF.

This clonotype showed up many times. This chain connects TRBV11-2 to TRBJ2-5, with TRBD2 identical over 8 bases. V shed 6 bases, J shed 1 base, and the junction held 4 bases outside the gene matches. The germline V gene has CDR1 SGHAT and CDR2 FQNNGV. CDR3 length equals 14 residues. The CDR3 protein is CASSSSGGQETQYF. The CDR3 bases are TGTGCCAGCAGTTCCAGCGGGGGCCAAGAGACCCAGTACTTC.

The chain uses TRBV27 and TRBJ1-2; no definite D call. This CDR3 is 12 amino acids long. Trimming stripped 6 bases from V and 4 bases from J, with 9 bases between. The germline CDR1 and CDR2 sequences are MNHEY and SMNVEV (reference sequence). The CDR3 DNA sequence: TGTGCCAGCAGGGGTGTCGCCTATGGCTACACCTTC. It yields the protein CASRGVAYGYTF.

The chain carries TRBV7-9 and TRBJ2-1; TRBD1 matches at 10 bases. CDR1 SEHNR and CDR2 FQNEAQ come from the germline V gene (reference sequence). Germline trimming cut 8 bases from V and 7 bases from J; bases unmatched to any gene: 5. The CDR3 is made up of 13 amino acids. The chain's CDR3 is CASPRQGANEQFF. The CDR3 nucleotides are TGTGCCAGCCCCAGACAGGGGGCGAATGAGCAGTTCTTC.

The sample holds a few counts of this clonotype. The V gene is TRBV7-3, the J gene TRBJ1-1; D not certain. V lost 5 bases, J lost 7 bases, and 14 bases lay in between. CDR3 length: 13 amino acids. The germline gives CDR1 SGHTA, CDR2 FQGTGA. CDR3 region: CASSPNIRLEAFF. In nucleotides, the CDR3 is TGTGCCAGCAGCCCTAATATAAGACTTGAAGCTTTCTTT.

In its sample, this clonotype was seen a few times. V gene TRBV4-3 combines with J gene TRBJ2-3; tentative D call: TRBD2 (6 bases). Germline V CDR1 and CDR2: LGHNA, YSLEER. CDR3 length: 15 amino acids. Trimming removed 0 bases at V and 1 base at J, with 8 bases between. DNA for the CDR3: TGCGCCAGCAGCCAAGAGGCGGGGCGCACAGATACGCAGTATTTT. It specifies CASSQEAGRTDTQYF.

This clonotype is a singleton in its sample. The rearrangement uses TRBV7-8 and TRBJ1-1; tentative D call: TRBD1 (6 bases). CDR1 is SGHVS and CDR2 is FQNEAQ in the germline V gene. The V gene lost 2 bases and the J gene lost 3 bases, with 16 bases spanning the gap. This CDR3 contains 16 residues. The CDR3 reads CASSLLLQGRDTEAFF. The CDR3 DNA sequence: TGTGCCAGCAGCTTACTCCTACAGGGCAGGGACACTGAAGCTTTCTTT.

In this sample, this clonotype turned up many times. The chain has TRBV12-3 or TRBV12-4 and TRBJ2-1, with 7 bases lining up with TRBD2. This CDR3 region has 15 residues. With V trimmed by 7 bases and J by 4 bases, 10 bases remained unmatched. CDR3 residues: CASNLVGGGYNEQFF. As DNA, the CDR3 is TGTGCCAGCAACCTAGTGGGGGGGGGGTACAATGAGCAGTTCTTC.

This clonotype was counted only a few times. The chain has TRBV6-1 and TRBJ1-3; D is uncertain. Per germline, CDR1 MNHNS and CDR2 SASEGT. V was clipped by 2 bases and J by 1 base, with 9 bases between them. The CDR3 sequence is 15 residues long. CDR3: CASSEIGISGNTIYF. The CDR3 nucleotides read TGTGCCAGCAGTGAAATAGGAATTTCTGGAAACACCATATATTTT.

In its sample, this clonotype was seen a few times. The gene calls are TRBV5-1 and TRBJ2-5; D call uncertain. The CDR3 has 16 residues. The germline gives CDR1 SGHRS, CDR2 YFSETQ. V dropped 3 bases and J dropped 1 base, with 16 bases sitting between them. CDR3 region: CASSYSGLLLQETQYF. The CDR3 region has the DNA TGCGCCAGCAGCTACTCCGGGCTCCTTCTCCAAGAGACCCAGTACTTC.

This clonotype was counted only a few times. This sequence joins TRBV20-1 and TRBJ2-5, with 14 bases fitting TRBD2. The CDR3 covers 15 residues. After removal of 3 bases from V and 6 bases from J, the junction contained 6 bases not matched to a gene. CDR1 DFQATT and CDR2 SNEGSKA come from the germline V gene (reference sequence). The CDR3 bases are TGCAGTGCTAGCTCGACTAGCGGGGGGGCAAAGACCCAGTACTTC. It codes for CSASSTSGGAKTQYF.